The 27 T cell receptor beta chains below all came from one sample that was sequenced in a study of cytomegalovirus exposure and HLA in healthy donors. Repertoires were generated with immunoSEQ multiplex PCR, while TCRdb's copy carries only in-frame clones and drops some. The table shows around 110,000 clones, with about 87% occurring only once. Sequencing was carried out using PBMCs. The receptor source for this set is a woman under 30 in good health and CMV-seropositive.

The CDR3 region is CASRMSGTGDNSPLHF. In DNA form, the CDR3 reads TGTGCCAGTAGAATGTCTGGGACAGGGGATAATTCACCCCTCCACTTT. J is TRBJ1-6 and V is TRBV19, with 10 bases that match TRBD1. Germline trimming cut 6 bases from V and 5 bases from J; bases unmatched to any gene: 7. The CDR3 runs 16 residues. CDR1 and CDR2 from the germline V gene are LNHDA and SQIVND (reference sequence).

The CDR3 sequence: CASTRRNRAGGTNTGELFF. The CDR3 nucleotides are TGTGCCAGTACCCGGAGAAACCGGGCGGGGGGGACGAACACCGGGGAGCTGTTTTTT. The chain links TRBV19 to TRBJ2-2, with 9 bases fitting TRBD2. The CDR3 runs to 19 residues. Germline loops: CDR1 LNHDA, CDR2 SQIVND (reference sequence). With 7 bases clipped from V and 0 bases from J, the junction kept 15 bases outside the gene matches.

The gene calls are TRBV19 and TRBJ2-7; 7 bases match TRBD1. With V trimmed by 7 bases and J by 0 bases, 9 bases remained unmatched. CDR1 and CDR2 from the germline V gene are LNHDA and SQIVND (reference sequence). CDR3 size: 15 residues. The CDR3 DNA is TGTGCCAGTACCCACCGACAGGGCCTCTCCTACGAGCAGTACGTC. Its translation: CASTHRQGLSYEQYV.

The CDR3 DNA reads as TGCAGCGTTGAAGAGCTCCGCACAAACACTGAAGCTTTCTTT. It translates to CSVEELRTNTEAFF. This chain links TRBV29-1 with TRBJ1-1; D unclear. CDR1 and CDR2 (germline): SQVTM, ANQGSEA. The CDR3 runs to 14 residues. V was pared by 0 bases and J by 2 bases, with 10 bases between.

The rearrangement uses TRBV18 and TRBJ2-6; 12 nucleotides agree with TRBD1. J gave up 4 bases and V 3 bases, and 4 bases lay outside the gene matches. The CDR3 sequence is 17 residues long. CDR1 KGHSH and CDR2 LQKENI come from the germline V gene. CDR3 in amino acids: CASSPGQGARGANVLTF. In DNA, the CDR3 is TGTGCCAGCTCACCGGGACAGGGGGCTAGGGGGGCCAACGTCCTGACTTTC. Complete variable domain (other parts from reference TRBV18 and TRBJ2-6): NAGVMQNPRHLVRRRGQEARLRCSPMKGHSHVYWYRQLPEEGLKFMVYLQKENIIDESGMPKERFSAEFPKEGPSILRIQQVVRGDSAAYFCASSPGQGARGANVLTFGAGSRLTVL.

The V gene is TRBV28, the J gene TRBJ1-2, with D possibly matching TRBD1 (6 bases). Germline CDR1 is MDHEN and CDR2 is SYDVKM. The V end was cut by 6 bases, the J end by 6 bases, with 17 bases between. This CDR3 is built from 14 residues. DNA of the CDR3: TGTGCCAGCAGCCCAGGGCTTACAGGGCATGGCTACACCTTC. Translating it yields CASSPGLTGHGYTF.

The chain combines TRBV28 with TRBJ2-2; D might be TRBD1 (6 bases). The CDR3 has 15 amino acids. V lost 4 bases to trimming and J lost 1 base, with 10 bases between them. Germline CDR1 reads MDHEN; CDR2 reads SYDVKM. The CDR3 reads CASSSGTKNTGELFF. The CDR3 DNA reads as TGTGCCAGCAGTTCCGGGACAAAGAACACCGGGGAGCTGTTTTTT.

V gene TRBV5-1 combines with J gene TRBJ1-2; possible D gene TRBD1, 5 bases. The CDR3 has 16 residues. Trimming took off 4 bases at V and 0 bases at J, with 16 bases between the two ends. The germline V gene encodes CDR1 SGHRS and CDR2 YFSETQ. CDR3 amino acids: CASSPGTLGANYGYTF. For the CDR3, the DNA is TGCGCCAGCAGCCCGGGCACTCTAGGGGCTAACTATGGCTACACCTTC.

The V and J genes are TRBV19 and TRBJ1-2; 12 nucleotides align to TRBD1. The CDR3 runs 17 residues. The trim removed 5 bases at V and 4 bases at J, leaving 11 bases unmatched. In germline, CDR1 is LNHDA, CDR2 SQIVND (reference sequence). The CDR3: CASSPGTGGAGSYGYTF. CDR3 nucleotide sequence: TGTGCCAGTAGTCCCGGGACAGGGGGCGCCGGCTCCTATGGCTACACCTTC.

The chain is built from TRBV7-9 and TRBJ2-1; D is possibly TRBD1 (6 bases). CDR3 length equals 14 residues. The germline V and J ends were trimmed by 2 bases and 5 bases, with 10 bases remaining between them. Germline CDR1 is SEHNR and CDR2 is FQNEAQ (reference sequence). This CDR3 reads CASSLRDTNNEQFF. The CDR3 DNA follows: TGTGCCAGCAGCTTAAGGGACACAAACAATGAGCAGTTCTTC.

This sequence joins TRBV6-4 and TRBJ2-1; 11 bases align to TRBD2. The CDR3 is made up of 15 amino acids. Germline loops: CDR1 MRHNA, CDR2 SNTAGT. J was trimmed by 4 bases and V by 5 bases; bases with no gene match: 4. As DNA, the CDR3 is TGTGCCAGCAGTTTAACTAGCGGGGGTTACAATGAGCAGTTCTTC. This encodes CASSLTSGGYNEQFF.

The chain recombines TRBV4-3 with TRBJ1-4; 8 bases are a match to TRBD1. The CDR3 runs 14 residues. Germline V gives CDR1 LGHNA, CDR2 YSLEER. V was clipped by 8 bases and J by 4 bases; unmatched bases: 6. In DNA, the CDR3 is TGCGCCAGCGCTAAGGGACAGGTTAATGAAAAACTGTTTTTT. Its protein is CASAKGQVNEKLFF.

The chain couples TRBV4-3 to TRBJ1-2; 8 bases agree with TRBD1. V shed 4 bases, J shed 5 bases, and the junction held 6 bases outside the gene matches. The CDR3 has 14 amino acids. CDR1 is LGHNA and CDR2 is YSLEER in the germline V gene. CDR3 in DNA: TGCGCCAGCAGCCCGACAGGGGCGGAATATGGCTACACCTTC. Amino acids: CASSPTGAEYGYTF.

The V and J genes are TRBV19 and TRBJ1-5; TRBD1 matches 9 bases. This CDR3 has 13 amino acids. J gave up 3 bases and V 10 bases, and 4 bases lay outside the gene matches. Germline V gives CDR1 LNHDA, CDR2 SQIVND (reference sequence). CDR3 sequence: CATRDRVNQPQHF. CDR3 coding DNA: TGTGCCACCCGGGACAGGGTCAATCAGCCCCAGCATTTT.

V gene TRBV28 combines with J gene TRBJ1-2; the match to TRBD1 covers 9 bases. This CDR3 contains 14 residues. Germline assignment: CDR1 MDHEN and CDR2 SYDVKM. J gave up 5 bases and V 3 bases, and 4 bases lay outside the gene matches. The CDR3 DNA reads TGTGCCAGCAGTTTGGACAGGGGTGGTTATGGCTACACCTTC. Its translation is CASSLDRGGYGYTF.

The chain recombines TRBV9 with TRBJ2-2; D unresolved. V shed 0 bases and J shed 8 bases, with 11 bases lying between them. This CDR3 comprises 14 residues. Germline V gives CDR1 SGDLS, CDR2 YYNGEE. CDR3 in amino acids: CASSVEDGRGELFF. The CDR3 DNA sequence: TGTGCCAGCAGCGTAGAGGATGGGCGAGGGGAGCTGTTTTTT.

This sequence joins TRBV7-8 and TRBJ1-5, with 10 positions matching TRBD1. CDR3 length: 15 amino acids. CDR1 is SGHVS, CDR2 FQNEAQ, per germline. V dropped 6 bases and J dropped 4; count of bases not matched to a gene: 6. CDR3 DNA sequence: TGTGCCAGCAGTCAGACAGGGGGCTTAAATCAGCCCCAGCATTTT. It yields the protein CASSQTGGLNQPQHF.

This clone was counted a few times. The chain uses TRBV18 and TRBJ2-7; 9 nucleotides agree with TRBD1. The ends lost 2 bases at V and 6 bases at J; junction bases unmatched: 5. CDR3 length: 14 residues. Per the germline V gene, CDR1 is KGHSH and CDR2 is LQKENI. The CDR3 nucleotides read TGTGCCAGCTCACCAAGGGACAGGGTGTTCGAGCAGTACTTC. It yields the protein CASSPRDRVFEQYF. The whole variable domain, remainder taken from reference TRBV18 and TRBJ2-7, is NAGVMQNPRHLVRRRGQEARLRCSPMKGHSHVYWYRQLPEEGLKFMVYLQKENIIDESGMPKERFSAEFPKEGPSILRIQQVVRGDSAAYFCASSPRDRVFEQYFGPGTRLTVT.

This chain links TRBV4-3 with TRBJ1-1, with 7 bases lining up with TRBD1. Trimming removed 0 bases from V and 5 bases from J; junction bases left unmatched: 6. This CDR3 spans 15 amino acids. Germline assignment: CDR1 LGHNA and CDR2 YSLEER. In DNA form, the CDR3 reads TGCGCCAGCAGCCAAGAGGGTCAGGGGGATACTGAAGCTTTCTTT. This sequence encodes CASSQEGQGDTEAFF.

V usage is TRBV5-8 and J usage is TRBJ2-5, with 14 bases fitting TRBD2. V dropped 0 bases and J dropped 3; count of bases not matched to a gene: 4. Germline CDR1 reads SGHTS; CDR2 reads YDEGEE. The CDR3 runs to 17 residues. DNA of the CDR3: TGTGCCAGCAGCTTGGGACTAGCGGGGGGGGTTGAAGAGACCCAGTACTTC. Its translation: CASSLGLAGGVEETQYF.

This clone occurred a few times. The rearrangement links TRBV5-1 to TRBJ1-6, with a tentative D call TRBD1 (5 bases). CDR3 size: 15 residues. Germline values: CDR1 SGHRS, CDR2 YFSETQ. V lost 0 bases and J lost 7, with 11 bases in between. DNA for the CDR3: TGCGCCAGCAGCTTGGTTTCCGGGGGGAATTCACCCCTCCACTTT. Amino acid sequence: CASSLVSGGNSPLHF.

The gene calls are TRBV7-6 and TRBJ2-5, with D tentatively TRBD2 (5 bases). CDR1 is SGHVS, CDR2 FNYEAQ, per germline. V lost 6 bases and J lost 2, with 16 bases in between. The CDR3 totals 15 residues. The CDR3 DNA reads TGTGCCAGCAGTTTAATTCTTAGCGAACAAGAGACCCAGTACTTC. Translated: CASSLILSEQETQYF. Variable domain in full (rest from reference TRBV7-6 and TRBJ2-5): GAGVSQSPRYKVTKRGQDVALRCDPISGHVSLYWYRQALGQGPEFLTYFNYEAQQDKSGLPNDRFSAERPEGSISTLTIQRTEQRDSAMYRCASSLILSEQETQYFGPGTRLLVL.

In this sample, this clone turned up many times. The chain recombines TRBV7-2 with TRBJ1-4; 10 nucleotides align to TRBD1. The CDR3 totals 15 residues. V lost 3 bases and J lost 8; bases outside the gene matches: 6. CDR1 and CDR2 from the germline V gene are SGHTA and FQGNSA. The CDR3 sequence is CASSFGDRGLEKLFF. In DNA form, the CDR3 reads TGTGCCAGCAGCTTCGGGGACAGGGGATTAGAAAAACTGTTTTTT.

This sequence joins TRBV27 and TRBJ2-1, with a weak D call TRBD2 (5 bases). Germline V lookup: CDR1 MNHEY, CDR2 SMNVEV (reference sequence). Trimming removed 6 bases from V and 3 bases from J, with 15 bases in between. The CDR3 is 15 residues long. In nucleotides, the CDR3 is TGTGCCAGCAGACGAACTAGAGCCCTCTACAATGAGCAGTTCTTC. Translating gives CASRRTRALYNEQFF.

The chain uses TRBV5-1 and TRBJ2-2, with D perhaps TRBD2 (6 bases). Germline values: CDR1 SGHRS, CDR2 YFSETQ. V was clipped by 2 bases and J by 4 bases, with 12 bases between them. The CDR3 contains 15 residues. DNA for the CDR3: TGCGCCAGCAGCTTTTCTAGCGATCCCACCGGGGAGCTGTTTTTT. Its protein is CASSFSSDPTGELFF.

This clone was detected only once. V and J are TRBV9 and TRBJ2-3; 8 bases align to TRBD2. CDR1 and CDR2 (germline): SGDLS, YYNGEE. V shed 3 bases, J shed 8 bases, and the junction held 14 bases outside the gene matches. The CDR3 is 16 residues long. CDR3 sequence reads: CASSAPGLGVEATQYF. The CDR3 DNA reads TGTGCCAGCAGCGCGCCGGGACTAGGGGTAGAGGCTACGCAGTATTTT.

CDR3 sequence: CASSDKGRDTEAFF. The CDR3 nucleotides are TGCGCCAGCAGTGATAAGGGGAGGGACACTGAAGCTTTCTTT. The chain recombines TRBV10-2 with TRBJ1-1; weak D call: TRBD1 (5 bases). Germline CDR1 and CDR2: WSHSY and SAAADI. Trimming stripped 3 bases from V and 3 bases from J, with 11 bases between. The CDR3 runs 14 residues.